One and the same sample provided the 27 T cell receptor beta chains below, sequenced in a study of T-cell reconstitution after alpha-beta-depleted transplantation in children. Preparation of the TCRbeta library involved a method that used unique molecular identifiers. TCRdb ran MiXCR on the PCR reads and lists one entry per CDR3 protein. The sample lists about 340,000 distinct CDR3 sequences, roughly 17% occurring once. The specimen comprised PBMCs, mostly from graft donor cells, sampled 360 days after TCRalphabeta/CD19-depleted stem cell transplant. Receptors were obtained from a male patient aged 2 to 9 who had a stem cell transplant for acute lymphoblastic leukemia, so the T cells may come from the graft donor.

This clonotype came up a few times. CDR3 region: CASSPSSGRVYNEQFF. The CDR3 region has the DNA TGTGCCAGCAGCCCTAGTAGCGGGAGGGTTTACAATGAGCAGTTCTTC. The gene calls are TRBV7-8 and TRBJ2-1, with 11 bases that match TRBD2. Germline values: CDR1 SGHVS, CDR2 FQNEAQ. Losses at the gene ends were 5 bases for V and 4 bases for J; bases not matched to a gene: 7. CDR3 size: 16 residues.

This clonotype was observed a handful of times. This rearrangement joins TRBV4-1 to TRBJ2-7; D is unclear. V was trimmed by 8 bases and J by 2 bases, leaving 19 bases between them. CDR3 length equals 15 residues. Germline CDR1 MGHRA, CDR2 YSYEKL. This CDR3 reads CASGRGPSLPYEQYF. The CDR3 DNA is TGCGCCAGCGGCCGTGGACCGAGCCTTCCCTACGAGCAGTACTTC.

This sequence joins TRBV27 and TRBJ2-1; TRBD2 agrees at 13 bases. Trimming took 4 bases from V and 9 from J; bases not matched to a gene: 3. This CDR3 region has 14 residues. Germline assignment: CDR1 MNHEY and CDR2 SMNVEV (reference sequence). CDR3 DNA: TGTGCCAGCAGTTGGACTAGCGGGAGTAGTGAGCAGTTCTTC. It encodes CASSWTSGSSEQFF.

On this clonotype itself: It may be a read error: a sequence one base away is much more abundant. V is TRBV2 and J is TRBJ2-7; D perhaps matches TRBD2 (6 bases). The CDR3 extends over 14 amino acids. Germline V gene data show CDR1 as SNHLY and CDR2 as FYNNEI. The CDR3 here is CASSGTTGSYEHYF. As DNA, the CDR3 is TGTGCCAGCAGTGGGACTACTGGCTCCTACGAGCATTACTTC.

To note about this clonotype: Compared with germline, one end of the junction differs, possibly owing to a read error. The chain uses TRBV5-1 and TRBJ2-3, with D possibly called TRBD1 or TRBD2 (5 bases each). CDR1 and CDR2 from the germline V gene are SGHRS and YFSETQ. The CDR3 length is 18 residues. CDR3 protein: CASSTGQVGVLNTDTRYF. CDR3 DNA sequence: TGCGCCAGCAGCACCGGACAAGTGGGGGTTCTAAACACAGATACGCGGTATTTT.

Note on this clonotype: This may be a read error: a much more frequent sequence differs by one nucleotide. The CDR3 protein is CASSQESEGWSYSEQFF. The CDR3 nucleotides are TGCGCCAGCAGCCAAGAAAGTGAGGGTTGGTCCTACAGTGAGCAGTTCTTC. The chain has TRBV4-3 and TRBJ2-1; tentatively, D is TRBD2 (5 bases). Germline CDR1 is LGHNA and CDR2 is YSLEER. This CDR3 is built from 17 residues.

V usage is TRBV29-1 and J usage is TRBJ2-7; D gene uncertain. The CDR3 loop spans 11 amino acids. Germline values: CDR1 SQVTM, CDR2 ANQGSEA. Trimming took off 4 bases at V and 2 bases at J, with 6 bases between the two ends. CDR3 nucleotides: TGCAGCGTTGTGGCGCCCTACGAGCAGTACTTC. It translates to CSVVAPYEQYF.

The chain combines TRBV9 with TRBJ2-1, with 8 positions matching TRBD1. CDR1 and CDR2 (germline): SGDLS, YYNGEE. CDR3 length: 17 residues. Trimming cost V 3 bases and J 10 bases; bases outside gene matches: 18. The CDR3 coding sequence is TGTGCCAGCAGCGAACCCATCGGACAGGGCGATTGGGGCGAGCAGTTCTTC. As protein: CASSEPIGQGDWGEQFF.

The gene calls are TRBV28 and TRBJ2-7; D possibly corresponds to TRBD2 (6 bases). The CDR3 consists of 17 residues. V was trimmed by 1 base and J by 5 bases, leaving 21 bases between them. Germline lookup yields CDR1 MDHEN and CDR2 SYDVKM. As DNA, the CDR3 is TGTGCCAGCAGTTTATCCTACAAGGGGACTTCCTTAGACGAGCAGTACTTC. This codes for CASSLSYKGTSLDEQYF.

The chain carries TRBV12-3 or TRBV12-4 and TRBJ2-7, with 7 bases fitting TRBD2. This CDR3 has 14 amino acids. Losses at the gene ends were 3 bases for V and 2 bases for J; bases not matched to a gene: 4. This CDR3 reads CASSFGGGPYEQYF. Written as DNA, the CDR3 is TGTGCCAGCAGTTTTGGGGGGGGTCCCTACGAGCAGTACTTC.

This clonotype has just a few counts. The J gene is TRBJ2-4, the V gene TRBV12-3 or TRBV12-4; tentatively, D is TRBD1 (5 bases). The CDR3 has 15 amino acids. Deletions cut 5 bases from V and 2 bases from J, with 13 bases between. The CDR3 region has the DNA TGTGCCAGCAGTGGGGATGTGGGGCCCAAAAACATTCAGTACTTC. This codes for CASSGDVGPKNIQYF.

This clonotype occurred many times. The DNA of the CDR3 is TGTGCCAGCAGCTCGTCCGGGACTAGCGGGATCTCCTACAATGAGCAGTTCTTC. It yields the protein CASSSSGTSGISYNEQFF. This sequence joins TRBV7-3 and TRBJ2-1, with 13 bases matching TRBD2. The CDR3 is made up of 18 amino acids. Trimming took 4 bases from V and 0 from J; bases not matched to a gene: 6. Germline V lookup: CDR1 SGHTA, CDR2 FQGTGA.

This clonotype occurred a few times. The chain is built from TRBV3-1 and TRBJ2-2, with a possible D match to TRBD1 (6 bases). V was trimmed by 4 bases and J by 4 bases, leaving 10 bases between them. CDR1 and CDR2 from the germline V gene are LGHDT and YNNKEL (reference sequence). The CDR3 is 14 residues long. The CDR3 region is CASSRPDSTGELFF. In nucleotides, the CDR3 is TGTGCCAGCAGCCGGCCGGACAGCACCGGGGAGCTGTTTTTT. The variable domain in full, completed from reference TRBV3-1 and TRBJ2-2, reads DTAVSQTPKYLVTQMGNDKSIKCEQNLGHDTMYWYKQDSKKFLKIMFSYNNKELIINETVPNRFSPKSPDKAHLNLHINSLELGDSAVYFCASSRPDSTGELFFGEGSRLTVL.

This chain joins TRBV29-1 and TRBJ2-7; D is tentatively TRBD1 or TRBD2 (5 bases each). The CDR3 contains 14 residues. Deletions cut 4 bases from V and 6 bases from J, with 19 bases between. Germline-derived CDR1 and CDR2 are SQVTM and ANQGSEA. The CDR3 sequence: CSVAGTRSTTEQYF. DNA of the CDR3: TGCAGCGTTGCTGGGACCAGGAGCACTACCGAGCAGTACTTC.

The CDR3, as DNA: TGTGCCAGCACCACCCTCCAGCGGGCGGGCACAGATACGCAGTATTTT. Residues: CASTTLQRAGTDTQYF. This chain connects TRBV6-1 to TRBJ2-3, with D possibly matching TRBD2 (6 bases). Germline V lookup: CDR1 MNHNS, CDR2 SASEGT. The CDR3 runs 16 residues. The V gene lost 7 bases and the J gene lost 1 base, with 18 bases spanning the gap.

This clonotype occurred a few times. V is TRBV20-1 and J is TRBJ1-5; 8 nucleotides line up with TRBD1. This CDR3 contains 13 residues. Unmatched junction bases numbered 5, after V lost 5 bases and J lost 5 bases. Germline CDR1 and CDR2: DFQATT and SNEGSKA (reference sequence). Written as DNA, the CDR3 is TGCAGTGCTCGGGGACAGGATCATCAGCCCCAGCATTTT. Translated: CSARGQDHQPQHF.

In its sample, this clonotype was seen a few times. Here the CDR3 DNA reads TGTGCCAGCAGCCCCCTAAGGAATGAAGCTTTCTTT. Translating it yields CASSPLRNEAFF. The chain links TRBV7-2 to TRBJ1-1; no firm D call. Germline V gives CDR1 SGHTA, CDR2 FQGNSA. CDR3 length: 12 amino acids. V gave up 5 bases and J gave up 7 bases, with 11 bases separating them.

In this sample, this clonotype turned up many times. The V call is TRBV3-1, the J call TRBJ2-2; 9 bases align to TRBD2. Trimming cost V 4 bases and J 7 bases; bases outside gene matches: 7. The germline V gene encodes CDR1 LGHDT and CDR2 YNNKEL (reference sequence). CDR3 length equals 15 residues. CDR3 nucleotide sequence: TGTGCCAGCAGCCGCAGCGGGAGGTTTAGCGGGGAGCTGTTTTTT. This gives the protein CASSRSGRFSGELFF.

This clonotype was detected many times. V is TRBV5-1 and J is TRBJ2-3; no definite D call. The V gene lost 2 bases and the J gene lost 0 bases, with 7 bases spanning the gap. Germline loops: CDR1 SGHRS, CDR2 YFSETQ. The CDR3 loop spans 14 amino acids. CDR3 DNA: TGCGCCAGCAGCTTAGACAAGAGCACAGATACGCAGTATTTT. Protein: CASSLDKSTDTQYF.

This clonotype was counted only a few times. The chain uses TRBV7-2 and TRBJ2-5; D unclear. CDR1 SGHTA and CDR2 FQGNSA come from the germline V gene. V gave up 1 base and J gave up 5 bases, with 8 bases separating them. The CDR3 loop spans 13 amino acids. The CDR3 nucleotides read TGTGCCAGCAGCTTAGGGATCCGGGAGACCCAGTACTTC. This codes for CASSLGIRETQYF.

J is TRBJ2-7 and V is TRBV28, with D perhaps matching TRBD1 (5 bases). The CDR3 loop spans 14 amino acids. The germline V and J ends were trimmed by 3 bases and 3 bases, with 12 bases remaining between them. Germline values: CDR1 MDHEN, CDR2 SYDVKM. The CDR3 nucleotides read TGTGCCAGCAGTTTCGGGCAGGGCCACTACGAGCAGTACTTC. Amino acids: CASSFGQGHYEQYF.

The sample holds a few counts of this clonotype. This sequence joins TRBV29-1 and TRBJ2-1; a weak D match, TRBD2 (6 bases). Trimming took 7 bases from V and 4 from J, leaving 17 bases between them. CDR1 is SQVTM and CDR2 is ANQGSEA in the germline V gene. The CDR3 is 14 residues long. CDR3 bases: TGCAGCGGCGGGTGGGGGGACGGTTACAATGAGCAGTTCTTC. This encodes CSGGWGDGYNEQFF.

The genes are TRBV5-1 and TRBJ1-2; the D is unclear. This CDR3 comprises 15 residues. The germline V and J ends were trimmed by 4 bases and 4 bases, with 17 bases remaining between them. Germline lookup yields CDR1 SGHRS and CDR2 YFSETQ. CDR3 coding DNA: TGCGCCAGCAGCCCTAGGACTTTGAGCGGCTATGGCTACACCTTC. Protein sequence: CASSPRTLSGYGYTF.

The chain uses TRBV4-3 and TRBJ2-1; D is uncertain. Per the germline V gene, CDR1 is LGHNA and CDR2 is YSLEER. V lost 1 base and J lost 7, with 14 bases in between. The CDR3 loop spans 15 amino acids. CDR3 region: CASSQATDPRNEQFF. The CDR3 DNA reads as TGCGCCAGCAGCCAAGCTACGGACCCGCGGAATGAGCAGTTCTTC.

A single count supports this clonotype. The rearrangement links TRBV28 to TRBJ1-3; TRBD1 matches 8 bases. J gave up 2 bases and V 8 bases, and 5 bases lay outside the gene matches. The CDR3 has 14 residues. Germline CDR1 and CDR2: MDHEN and SYDVKM. The CDR3 nucleotides read TGTGCCAGCGCTACGACAGGGGCTGGAAACACCATATATTTT. Translation gives CASATTGAGNTIYF.

This clonotype turned up a few times. This chain links TRBV11-2 with TRBJ2-1; 8 bases are a match to TRBD2. V was pared by 2 bases and J by 5 bases, with 14 bases of the junction left unmatched. This CDR3 comprises 18 residues. Germline assignment: CDR1 SGHAT and CDR2 FQNNGV. CDR3 nucleotides: TGTGCCAGCAGCTTACAGACAGCGGGAGTTTTATTCGACAATGAGCAGTTCTTC. It encodes CASSLQTAGVLFDNEQFF.

This clonotype was seen more than once but under ten times. V is TRBV28 and J is TRBJ2-1, with D tentatively TRBD2 (5 bases). The CDR3 length is 11 residues. The V gene's germline CDR1 is MDHEN and CDR2 SYDVKM. V lost 4 bases to trimming and J lost 10 bases, with 8 bases between them. The chain's CDR3 is CASSSGIEQFF. For the CDR3, the DNA is TGTGCCAGCAGTTCGGGGATCGAGCAGTTCTTC.